Sequencing of this T cell receptor beta chain was carried out in a study of spatial heterogeneity in lung cancer. Study details: Within raw reads, each unique TCR and UMI combination appeared on average more than ten times.

A distinct unique molecular identifier was carried by each TCR cDNA molecule. TCRdb processed the 5' RACE reads anew with MiXCR; each CDR3 protein has one entry. The sample yields roughly 48,000 distinct CDR3 sequences, about 11% seen once. Germline values: CDR1 SEHNR, CDR2 FQNEAQ (reference sequence). This CDR3 contains 15 residues. Concerning this clonotype: Its cognate antigen is unknown. One junction end does not reproduce the germline sequence, and a read error may be involved.

Study findings and constraints: Compared with follow-up, resection was when ubiquitous expanded tumor TCRs appeared in blood more.

Time point described: sample taken at primary tumor resection. Whole RNA from tumor, nontumor lung or frozen PBMC was sequenced unsorted. The donor population consisted of approximately 79 patients with untreated, early-stage non-small cell lung cancer. The chain is built from TRBV7-9 and TRBJ2-2; D gene unclear. The origin of this receptor is a female donor with early-stage non-small cell lung cancer. The sequencing here drew on PBMCs, taken at surgery. CDR3 loop: CTSSPVRSNTGELFF. In nucleotides, the CDR3 is TGTACCAGCAGCCCTGTCAGATCGAACACCGGGGAGCTGTTTTTT.